Listed below are T cell receptor beta chains from one sample, sequenced in a study of blood T cells in healthy people across ages. TCRdb itself ran the 5' RACE reads through MiXCR, one entry per CDR3 protein. The sample lists hundreds of thousands of distinct CDR3 sequences, under 25% occurring once. Source material: blood. All receptors derive from a man between 65 and 85 years old in good health. Each CDR3 is given with its conserved first and last residue. Fields, in order: D gene, J gene, clone size, V gene, CDR3 protein, CDR3 DNA. A D gene is named only where the DNA matches it firmly. For some rows the clone size is stated as once, few or many, or as a class when expanded; others skip it.

>-|TRBJ2-2|-|TRBV6-6
CASSYLDTGELFF
TGTGCCAGCAGTTACTTGGACACCGGGGAGCTGTTTTTT
>TRBD2|TRBJ2-7|few|TRBV5-1
CASSVTGTSDYEQYF
TGCGCCAGCAGCGTTACCGGGACTAGCGACTACGAGCAGTACTTC
>TRBD2|TRBJ2-7|-|TRBV28
CASSSRTSGALYEQYF
TGTGCCAGCAGTTCCCGGACTAGCGGGGCCCTCTACGAGCAGTACTTC
>TRBD2|TRBJ2-1|many|TRBV27
CASSFTSGSPLDEQFF
TGTGCCAGCAGTTTCACAAGCGGGAGCCCTTTAGATGAGCAGTTCTTC
>-|TRBJ2-7|-|TRBV12-3/TRBV12-4
CASSPSSISEQYF
TGTGCCAGCAGCCCAAGCAGTATCAGCGAGCAGTACTTC
>TRBD1|TRBJ2-7|-|TRBV7-3
CASSKTGAADEQYF
TGTGCCAGCAGCAAGACAGGGGCTGCGGACGAGCAGTACTTC
>-|TRBJ2-4|-|TRBV9
CASSTGRDIQYF
TGTGCCAGCAGCACGGGACGTGACATTCAGTACTTC
>-|TRBJ2-5|-|TRBV7-8
CASSLEGFHTQETQYF
TGTGCCAGCAGCTTAGAAGGTTTTCATACCCAAGAGACCCAGTACTTC
>TRBD1|TRBJ2-2|-|TRBV6-4
CASTKTGGYGELFF
TGTGCCAGCACCAAGACAGGGGGCTACGGGGAGCTGTTTTTT
>TRBD1|TRBJ2-3|few|TRBV7-9
CASVRGGGNTDTQYF
TGTGCCAGCGTCCGAGGGGGCGGAAACACAGATACGCAGTATTTT
>TRBD1|TRBJ1-6|few|TRBV20-1
CSARDWGTGDSPLHF
TGCAGTGCTAGAGACTGGGGGACAGGGGATTCACCCCTCCACTTT
>TRBD1|TRBJ1-4|few|TRBV25-1
CASSEGGQARGNEKLFF
TGTGCCAGCAGTGAAGGGGGACAGGCTAGGGGTAATGAAAAACTGTTTTTT
>-|TRBJ2-1|many|TRBV28
CATHVGYRQFF
TGTGCGACCCACGTGGGGTATCGGCAGTTCTTC
>TRBD2|TRBJ2-7|-|TRBV18
CASSPVAGSSYEQYF
TGTGCCAGCAGCCCTGTAGCGGGGAGCTCCTACGAGCAGTACTTC
>TRBD2|TRBJ2-7|few|TRBV10-3
CAISDTREGYEQYF
TGTGCCATCAGTGATACGCGGGAGGGTTACGAGCAGTACTTC
>-|TRBJ2-7|-|TRBV6-2/TRBV6-3
CASSLQGKTGEQYF
TGTGCCAGCAGTTTACAGGGAAAAACGGGCGAGCAGTACTTC
>TRBD1|TRBJ1-1|-|TRBV5-1
CASSTGTGLGNTEAFF
TGCGCCAGCAGCACTGGGACAGGACTTGGGAACACTGAAGCTTTCTTT